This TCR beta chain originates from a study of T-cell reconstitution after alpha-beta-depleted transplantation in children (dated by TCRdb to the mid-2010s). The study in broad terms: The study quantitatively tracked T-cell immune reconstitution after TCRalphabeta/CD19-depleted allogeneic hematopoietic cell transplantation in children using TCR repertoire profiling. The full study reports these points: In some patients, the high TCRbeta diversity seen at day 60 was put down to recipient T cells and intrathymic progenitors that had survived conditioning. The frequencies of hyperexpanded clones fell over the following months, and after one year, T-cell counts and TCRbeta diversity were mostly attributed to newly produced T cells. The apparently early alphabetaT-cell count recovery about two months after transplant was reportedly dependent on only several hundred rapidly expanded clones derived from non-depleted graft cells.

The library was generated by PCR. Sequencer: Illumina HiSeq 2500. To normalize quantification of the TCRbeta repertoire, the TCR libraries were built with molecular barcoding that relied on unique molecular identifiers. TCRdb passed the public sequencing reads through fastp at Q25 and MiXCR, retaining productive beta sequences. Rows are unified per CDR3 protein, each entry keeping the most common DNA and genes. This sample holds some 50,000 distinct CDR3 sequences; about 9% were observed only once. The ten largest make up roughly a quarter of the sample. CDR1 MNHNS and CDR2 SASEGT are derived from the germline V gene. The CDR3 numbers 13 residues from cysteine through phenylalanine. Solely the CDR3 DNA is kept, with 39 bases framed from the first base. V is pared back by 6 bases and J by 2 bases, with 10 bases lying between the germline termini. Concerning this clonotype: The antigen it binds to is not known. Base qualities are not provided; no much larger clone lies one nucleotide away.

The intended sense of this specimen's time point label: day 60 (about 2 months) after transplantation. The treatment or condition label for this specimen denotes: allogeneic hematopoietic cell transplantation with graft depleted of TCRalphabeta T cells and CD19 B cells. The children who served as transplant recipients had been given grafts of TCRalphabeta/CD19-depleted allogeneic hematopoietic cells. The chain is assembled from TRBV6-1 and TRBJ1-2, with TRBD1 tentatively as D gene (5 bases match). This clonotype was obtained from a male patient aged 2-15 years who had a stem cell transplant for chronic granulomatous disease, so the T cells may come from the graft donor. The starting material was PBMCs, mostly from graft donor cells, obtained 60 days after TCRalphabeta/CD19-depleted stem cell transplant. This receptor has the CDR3 CASSRQSNYGYTF. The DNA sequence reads TGTGCCAGCAGCCGACAGAGCAACTATGGCTACACCTTC.